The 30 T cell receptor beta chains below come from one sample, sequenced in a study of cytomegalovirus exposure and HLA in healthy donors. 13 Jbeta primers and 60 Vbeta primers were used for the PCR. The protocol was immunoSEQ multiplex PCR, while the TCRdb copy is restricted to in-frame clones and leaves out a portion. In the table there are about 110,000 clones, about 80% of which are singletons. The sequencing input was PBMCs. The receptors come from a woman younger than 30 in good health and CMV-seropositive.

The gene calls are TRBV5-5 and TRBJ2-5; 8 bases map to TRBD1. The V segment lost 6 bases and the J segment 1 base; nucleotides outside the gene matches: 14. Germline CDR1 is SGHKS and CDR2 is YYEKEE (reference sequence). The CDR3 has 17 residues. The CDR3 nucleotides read TGTGCCAGCACCTTCATGATGACAGGGGTATTCCAAGAGACCCAGTACTTC. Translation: CASTFMMTGVFQETQYF.

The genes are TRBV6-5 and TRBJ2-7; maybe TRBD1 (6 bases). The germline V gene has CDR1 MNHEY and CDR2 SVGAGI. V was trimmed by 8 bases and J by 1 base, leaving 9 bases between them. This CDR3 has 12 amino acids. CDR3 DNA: TGTGCCAGCGTGGACAGATCCTACGAGCAGTACTTC. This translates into CASVDRSYEQYF.

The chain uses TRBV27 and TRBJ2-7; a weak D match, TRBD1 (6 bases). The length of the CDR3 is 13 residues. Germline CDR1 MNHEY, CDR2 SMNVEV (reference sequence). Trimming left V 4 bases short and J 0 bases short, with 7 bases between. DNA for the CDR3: TGTGCCAGCAGTTGGGGGCCCTCCTACGAGCAGTACTTC. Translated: CASSWGPSYEQYF.

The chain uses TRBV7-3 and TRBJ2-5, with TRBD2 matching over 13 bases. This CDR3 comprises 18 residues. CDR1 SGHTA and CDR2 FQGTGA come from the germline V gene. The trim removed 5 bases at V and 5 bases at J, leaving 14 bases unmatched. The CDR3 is CASSPSLLAGGPGETQYF. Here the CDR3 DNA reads TGTGCCAGCAGCCCATCACTACTAGCGGGAGGGCCAGGGGAGACCCAGTACTTC.

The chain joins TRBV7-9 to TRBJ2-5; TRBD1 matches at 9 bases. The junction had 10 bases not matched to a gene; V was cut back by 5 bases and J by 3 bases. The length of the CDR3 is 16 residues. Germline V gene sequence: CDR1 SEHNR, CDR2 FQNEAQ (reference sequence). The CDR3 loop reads CASSRILWTGEETQYF. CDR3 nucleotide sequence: TGTGCCAGCAGCCGTATTCTCTGGACAGGGGAAGAGACCCAGTACTTC.

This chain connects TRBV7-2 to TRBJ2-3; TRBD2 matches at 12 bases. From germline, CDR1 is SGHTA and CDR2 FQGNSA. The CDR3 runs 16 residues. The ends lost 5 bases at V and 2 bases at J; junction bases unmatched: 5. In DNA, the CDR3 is TGTGCCAGCAGCCCTGGACTAGCGGGGTTCACAGATACGCAGTATTTT. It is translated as CASSPGLAGFTDTQYF.

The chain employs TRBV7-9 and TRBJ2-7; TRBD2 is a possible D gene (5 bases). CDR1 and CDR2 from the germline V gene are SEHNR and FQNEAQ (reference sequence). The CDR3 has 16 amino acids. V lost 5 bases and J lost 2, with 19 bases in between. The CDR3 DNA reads TGTGCCAGCAGCAGACGGGAACGGAGTCGAACCTACGAGCAGTACTTC. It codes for CASSRRERSRTYEQYF.

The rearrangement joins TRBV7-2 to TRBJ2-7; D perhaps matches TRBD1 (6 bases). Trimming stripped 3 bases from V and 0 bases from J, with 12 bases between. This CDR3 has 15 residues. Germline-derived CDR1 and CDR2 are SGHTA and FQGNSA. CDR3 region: CASSFDRMSSYEQYF. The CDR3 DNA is TGTGCCAGCAGCTTTGACAGGATGAGCTCCTACGAGCAGTACTTC.

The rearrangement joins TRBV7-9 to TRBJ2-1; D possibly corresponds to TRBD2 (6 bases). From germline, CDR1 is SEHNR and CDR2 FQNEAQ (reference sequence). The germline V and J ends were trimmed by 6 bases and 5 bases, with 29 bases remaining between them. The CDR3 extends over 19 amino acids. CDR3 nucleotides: TGTGCCAGCAGGGTGAATGTTAGGAGGGTGGGATTTCGGAACAATGAGCAGTTCTTC. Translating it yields CASRVNVRRVGFRNNEQFF.

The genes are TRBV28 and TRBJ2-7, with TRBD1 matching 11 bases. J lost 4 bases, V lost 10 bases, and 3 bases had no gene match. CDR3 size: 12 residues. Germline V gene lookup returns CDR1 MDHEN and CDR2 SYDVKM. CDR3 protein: CATGQGAYEQYF. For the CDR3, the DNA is TGTGCCACCGGACAGGGGGCTTACGAGCAGTACTTC.

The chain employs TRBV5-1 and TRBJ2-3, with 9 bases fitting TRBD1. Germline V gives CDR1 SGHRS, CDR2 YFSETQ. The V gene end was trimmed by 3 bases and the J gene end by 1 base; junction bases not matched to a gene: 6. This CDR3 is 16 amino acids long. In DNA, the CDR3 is TGCGCCAGCAGCTCGAACCGACAGGGGGGCACAGATACGCAGTATTTT. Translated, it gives CASSSNRQGGTDTQYF. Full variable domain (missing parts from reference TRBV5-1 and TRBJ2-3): KAGVTQTPRYLIKTRGQQVTLSCSPISGHRSVSWYQQTPGQGLQFLFEYFSETQRNKGNFPGRFSGRQFSNSRSEMNVSTLELGDSALYLCASSSNRQGGTDTQYFGPGTRLTVL.

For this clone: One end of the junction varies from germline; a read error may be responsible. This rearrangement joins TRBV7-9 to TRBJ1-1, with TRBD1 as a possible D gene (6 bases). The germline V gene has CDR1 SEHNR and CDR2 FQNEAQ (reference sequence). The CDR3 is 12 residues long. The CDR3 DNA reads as TGTTCCAGCAGCTTAGAATTGGGGGCAGCTTTCTTT. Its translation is CSSSLELGAAFF.

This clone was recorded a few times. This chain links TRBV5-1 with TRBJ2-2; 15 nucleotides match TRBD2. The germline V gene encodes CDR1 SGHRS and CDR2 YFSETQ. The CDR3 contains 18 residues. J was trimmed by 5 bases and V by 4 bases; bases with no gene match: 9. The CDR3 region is CASSGTSGRPKGTGELFF. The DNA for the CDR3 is TGCGCCAGCAGCGGGACTAGCGGGAGGCCCAAAGGGACCGGGGAGCTGTTTTTT.

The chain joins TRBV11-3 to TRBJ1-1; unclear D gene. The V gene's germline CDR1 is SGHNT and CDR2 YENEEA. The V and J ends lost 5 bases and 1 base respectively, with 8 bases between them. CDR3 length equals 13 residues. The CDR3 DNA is TGTGCCAGCAGCCCCCTCCGGAACACTGAAGCTTTCTTT. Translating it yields CASSPLRNTEAFF. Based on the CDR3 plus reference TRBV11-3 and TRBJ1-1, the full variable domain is EAGVVQSPRYKIIEKKQPVAFWCNPISGHNTLYWYLQNLGQGPELLIRYENEEAVDDSQLPKDRFSAERLKGVDSTLKIQPAELGDSAVYLCASSPLRNTEAFFGQGTRLTVV.

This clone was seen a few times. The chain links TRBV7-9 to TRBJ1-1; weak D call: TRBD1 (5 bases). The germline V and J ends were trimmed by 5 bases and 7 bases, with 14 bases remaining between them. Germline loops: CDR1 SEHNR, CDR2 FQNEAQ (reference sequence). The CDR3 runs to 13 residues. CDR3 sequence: CASSPTSGGEAFF. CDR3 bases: TGTGCCAGCAGCCCAACGTCGGGGGGTGAAGCTTTCTTT.

CDR3 DNA: TGTGCCAGCAGCCCTGCGAATGAGCAGTTCTTC. It is translated as CASSPANEQFF. The chain is built from TRBV7-9 and TRBJ2-1, with D uncertain. The CDR3 runs to 11 residues. V lost 5 bases to trimming and J lost 7 bases, with 6 bases between them. Germline CDR1 SEHNR, CDR2 FQNEAQ (reference sequence).

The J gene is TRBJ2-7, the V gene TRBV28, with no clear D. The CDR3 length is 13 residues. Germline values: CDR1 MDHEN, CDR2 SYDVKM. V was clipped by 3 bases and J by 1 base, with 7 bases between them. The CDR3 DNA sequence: TGTGCCAGCAGTTTCCTACCATCCTACGAGCAGTACTTC. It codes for CASSFLPSYEQYF.

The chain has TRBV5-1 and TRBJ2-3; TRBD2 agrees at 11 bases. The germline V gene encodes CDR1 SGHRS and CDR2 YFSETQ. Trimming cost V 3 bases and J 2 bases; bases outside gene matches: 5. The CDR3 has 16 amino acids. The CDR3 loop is CASSSRLAGLTDTQYF. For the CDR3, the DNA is TGCGCCAGCAGCTCCCGACTAGCGGGGCTCACAGATACGCAGTATTTT.

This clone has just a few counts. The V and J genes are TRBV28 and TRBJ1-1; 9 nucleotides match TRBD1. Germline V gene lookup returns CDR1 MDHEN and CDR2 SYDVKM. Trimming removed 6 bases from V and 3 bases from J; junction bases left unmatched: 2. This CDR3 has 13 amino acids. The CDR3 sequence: CASRGDRDTEAFF. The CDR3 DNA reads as TGTGCCAGCAGGGGGGACAGGGACACTGAAGCTTTCTTT.

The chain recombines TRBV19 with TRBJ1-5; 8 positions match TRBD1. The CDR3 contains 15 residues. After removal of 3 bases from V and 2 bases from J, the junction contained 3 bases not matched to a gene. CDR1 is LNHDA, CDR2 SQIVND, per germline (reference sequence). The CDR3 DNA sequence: TGTGCCAGTAGTATGACAGGGGCCCGCAATCAGCCCCAGCATTTT. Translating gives CASSMTGARNQPQHF. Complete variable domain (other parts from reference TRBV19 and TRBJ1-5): DGGITQSPKYLFRKEGQNVTLSCEQNLNHDAMYWYRQDPGQGLRLIYYSQIVNDFQKGDIAEGYSVSREKKESFPLTVTSAQKNPTAFYLCASSMTGARNQPQHFGDGTRLSIL.

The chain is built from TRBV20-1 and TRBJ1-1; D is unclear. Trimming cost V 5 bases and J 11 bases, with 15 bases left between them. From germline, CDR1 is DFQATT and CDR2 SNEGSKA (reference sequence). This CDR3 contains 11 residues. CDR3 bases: TGCAGTGCTGCCAGGAATTATATGGCTTTCTTT. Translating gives CSAARNYMAFF.

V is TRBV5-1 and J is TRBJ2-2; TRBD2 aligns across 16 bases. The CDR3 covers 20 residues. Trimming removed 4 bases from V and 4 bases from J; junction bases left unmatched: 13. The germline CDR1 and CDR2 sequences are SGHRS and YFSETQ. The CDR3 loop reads CASSGAPGTSGRAVTGELFF. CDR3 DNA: TGCGCCAGCAGCGGAGCCCCCGGGACTAGCGGGAGGGCGGTCACCGGGGAGCTGTTTTTT.

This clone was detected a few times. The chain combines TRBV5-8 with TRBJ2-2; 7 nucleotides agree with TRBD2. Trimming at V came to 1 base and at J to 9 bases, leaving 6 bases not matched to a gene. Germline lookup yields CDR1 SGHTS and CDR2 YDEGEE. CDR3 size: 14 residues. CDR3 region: CASSLIAGHRELFF. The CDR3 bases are TGTGCCAGCAGCTTGATAGCGGGCCACCGGGAGCTGTTTTTT.

CDR3 DNA: TGTGCCAGCAGTTTCTCACTAGCGGGATCTGAGCAGTTCTTC. Translating gives CASSFSLAGSEQFF. V is TRBV27 and J is TRBJ2-1; TRBD2 matches 10 bases. The CDR3 length is 14 residues. With 3 bases clipped from V and 9 bases from J, the junction kept 5 bases outside the gene matches. The V gene's germline CDR1 is MNHEY and CDR2 SMNVEV (reference sequence).

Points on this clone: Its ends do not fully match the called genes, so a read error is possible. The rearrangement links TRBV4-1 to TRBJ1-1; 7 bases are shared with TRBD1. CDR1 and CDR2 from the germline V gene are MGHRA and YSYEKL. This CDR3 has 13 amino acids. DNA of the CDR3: TGCGTCAGCAGAGGGGGCGGGTCCACTGAAGCTTTCTTT. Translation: CVSRGGGSTEAFF.

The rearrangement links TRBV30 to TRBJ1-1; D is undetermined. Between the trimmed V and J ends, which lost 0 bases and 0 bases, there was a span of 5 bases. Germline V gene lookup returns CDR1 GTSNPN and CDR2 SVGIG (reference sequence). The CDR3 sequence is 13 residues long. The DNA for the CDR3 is TGTGCCTGGAGTGTACGGTTGAACACTGAAGCTTTCTTT. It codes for CAWSVRLNTEAFF.

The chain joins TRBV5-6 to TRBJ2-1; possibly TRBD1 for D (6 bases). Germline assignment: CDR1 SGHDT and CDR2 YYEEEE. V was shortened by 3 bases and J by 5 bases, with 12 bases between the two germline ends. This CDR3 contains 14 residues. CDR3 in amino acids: CASSWPGDNNEQFF. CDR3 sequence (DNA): TGTGCCAGCAGCTGGCCCGGGGACAACAATGAGCAGTTCTTC.

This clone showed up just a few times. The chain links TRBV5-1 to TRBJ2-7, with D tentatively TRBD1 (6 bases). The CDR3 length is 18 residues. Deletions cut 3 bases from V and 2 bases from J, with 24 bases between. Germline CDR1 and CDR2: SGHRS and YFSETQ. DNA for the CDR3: TGCGCCAGCAGCTGGGACATGGGGCTGGGTTCTCGGCCCTACGAGCAGTACTTC. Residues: CASSWDMGLGSRPYEQYF.

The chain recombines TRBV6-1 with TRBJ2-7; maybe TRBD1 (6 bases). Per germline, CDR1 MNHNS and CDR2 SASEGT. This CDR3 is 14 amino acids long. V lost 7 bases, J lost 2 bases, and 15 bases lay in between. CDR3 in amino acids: CASTPQGAPYEQYF. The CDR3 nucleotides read TGTGCCAGCACCCCACAGGGTGCCCCCTACGAGCAGTACTTC.

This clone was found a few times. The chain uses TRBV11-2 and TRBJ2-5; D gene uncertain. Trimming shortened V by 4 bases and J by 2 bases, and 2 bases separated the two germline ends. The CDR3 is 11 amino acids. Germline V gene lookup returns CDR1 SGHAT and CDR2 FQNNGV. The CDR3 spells CASSSQETQYF. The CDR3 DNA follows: TGTGCCAGCAGCTCACAAGAGACCCAGTACTTC.